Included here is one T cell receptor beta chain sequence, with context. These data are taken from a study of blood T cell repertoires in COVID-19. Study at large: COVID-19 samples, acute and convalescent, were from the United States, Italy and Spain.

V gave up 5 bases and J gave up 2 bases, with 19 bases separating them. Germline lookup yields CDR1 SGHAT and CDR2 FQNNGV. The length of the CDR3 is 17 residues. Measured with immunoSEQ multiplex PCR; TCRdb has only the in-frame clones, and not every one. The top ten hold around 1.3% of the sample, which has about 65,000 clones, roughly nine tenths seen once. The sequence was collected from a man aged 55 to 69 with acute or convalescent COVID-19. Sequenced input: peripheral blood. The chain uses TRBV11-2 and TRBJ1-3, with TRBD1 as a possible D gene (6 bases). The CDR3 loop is CASSTITGLGTGNTIYF. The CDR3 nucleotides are TGTGCCAGCAGCACCATTACAGGGTTAGGAACTGGAAACACCATATATTTT.